A single T cell receptor beta chain is shown here with its context. The data are from a study of cytomegalovirus exposure and HLA in healthy donors. PCR amplification relied on 60 Vbeta primers (plus 13 Jbeta primers). As processed by the authors: A later analysis counted approximately 80 million unique TCR beta chains, about 10 million shared. TCRdb's copy holds only in-frame clones and misses some; the assay was immunoSEQ multiplex PCR. The V and J calls and clone size come from that table; D and trimming were worked out from the DNA. Of 190,000 or so clones detected, roughly 78% appear once; the ten largest clones hold about 1.4%. The CDR3 runs to 19 residues.

This sequence originates from a girl between 10 and 17 years old in good health and CMV-seropositive. The material sequenced was PBMCs. This chain connects TRBV21-1 to TRBJ1-5. TRBV21-1 is shown as a pseudogene. The CDR3 DNA reads as TGTGCCAGCAGCAAAGTAAGAGGGAGCGGGCAGTCCATGCATACGCCCCAGCATTTT. It encodes CASSKVRGSGQSMHTPQHF.